This TCR beta chain came from a study of blood T cell repertoires in COVID-19. The repertoire was sequenced with immunoSEQ multiplex PCR; TCRdb's copy has only in-frame clones and lacks some. Among roughly 190,000 clones listed, roughly 84% were seen once. The CDR3 runs 16 residues. Trimming took 1 base from V and 5 from J, leaving 15 bases between them. The germline gives CDR1 SGDLS, CDR2 YYNGEE. Sequenced input: peripheral blood. This sequence was found in a woman aged 70-85 years with COVID-19, enrolled during active disease. The chain joins TRBV9 to TRBJ2-2, with D uncertain. CDR3 protein: CASSVLPASNTGELFF. In DNA form, the CDR3 reads TGTGCCAGCAGCGTACTCCCCGCGTCAAATACCGGGGAGCTGTTTTTT.